This TCR beta chain was identified in a study of blood T cell repertoires in COVID-19. Across the study: Material from acute and convalescent COVID-19 was sourced from the United States, Italy and Spain. From T cells, B-cell-depleted T cells, or PBMCs came the material, which was cDNA or gDNA.

Losses at the gene ends were 5 bases for V and 2 bases for J; bases not matched to a gene: 9. The CDR3 has 15 amino acids. Germline lookup yields CDR1 SEHNR and CDR2 FQNEAQ (reference sequence). Per the study methods: Reference gene primers were amplified, and this amplification served to estimate nucleated cell counts. Libraries were prepared by immunoSEQ multiplex PCR; TCRdb keeps only in-frame clonotypes and omits some of them. V, J and clone size are taken as reported in that table, and D and trimming were inferred from the DNA itself. The sample carries 60,000 to 90,000 clones, 65% to 90% recorded once. This clone came up once.

This sequence originates from a woman aged 45-65 years with acute or convalescent COVID-19. This sequence joins TRBV7-9 and TRBJ2-7; 7 nucleotides align to TRBD2. Sequences were obtained from peripheral blood. The DNA of the CDR3 is TGTGCCAGCAGCCCTGGACTAGGACTCGCCTACGAGCAGTACTTC. This encodes CASSPGLGLAYEQYF.